This passage covers 32 T cell receptor beta chains from one sample sequenced in a study of T cells in localized non-small cell lung cancer. Method: immunoSEQ multiplex PCR; TCRdb's copy keeps in-frame clones and lacks some. The sample includes roughly 30,000 clones, 85% to 90% seen only once; the top ten take roughly 2.9%. The sequenced sample was peripheral blood, obtained before any cancer treatment. These receptors were collected from a female donor of 60 years or more with stage I lung adenocarcinoma.

The V and J genes are TRBV19 and TRBJ1-2; D gene ambiguous. The CDR3 totals 14 residues. Between the trimmed V and J ends, which lost 8 bases and 0 bases, there was a span of 13 bases. The V gene's germline CDR1 is LNHDA and CDR2 SQIVND (reference sequence). The CDR3, as DNA: TGTGCCAGTGCTTCCAGCCTGGCTAACTATGGCTACACCTTC. Encoded protein: CASASSLANYGYTF.

Comment on this clone: Other DNA variants within this sample encode the same CDR3. The V gene is TRBV2, the J gene TRBJ1-5, with TRBD1 matching 10 bases. V lost 9 bases to trimming and J lost 6 bases; unmatched junction nucleotides: 8. The CDR3 sequence is 14 residues long. The germline CDR1 and CDR2 sequences are SNHLY and FYNNEI. This CDR3 is CASRQGAGGQPQHF. Written as DNA, the CDR3 is TGTGCCAGTAGACAGGGGGCGGGGGGTCAGCCCCAGCATTTT.

A single count supports this clone. The V gene is TRBV2, the J gene TRBJ2-7; unclear D gene. The germline CDR1 and CDR2 sequences are SNHLY and FYNNEI. The CDR3 contains 11 residues. The V gene lost 1 base and the J gene lost 10 bases, with 8 bases spanning the gap. Here the CDR3 reads CASSEGQTQYF. The CDR3 bases are TGTGCCAGCAGTGAAGGGCAAACCCAGTACTTC.

This clone was seen once. J is TRBJ2-1 and V is TRBV19; unclear D gene. The V end was cut by 2 bases, the J end by 7 bases, with 18 bases between. Germline CDR1 is LNHDA and CDR2 is SQIVND (reference sequence). The CDR3 spans 16 residues. CDR3 amino acids: CASSIRSSRAHNEQFF. CDR3 coding DNA: TGTGCCAGTAGTATAAGGTCTTCTCGGGCCCATAATGAGCAGTTCTTC.

The rearrangement links TRBV28 to TRBJ2-7, with 12 bases that match TRBD1. J was trimmed by 2 bases and V by 5 bases; bases with no gene match: 7. CDR3 length equals 16 residues. Germline assignment: CDR1 MDHEN and CDR2 SYDVKM. The CDR3 reads CASSRSGQGATYEQYF. The CDR3 nucleotides read TGTGCCAGCAGTCGATCGGGACAGGGGGCGACCTACGAGCAGTACTTC.

The V call is TRBV11-2, the J call TRBJ1-4; D gene unclear. The length of the CDR3 is 14 residues. Germline loops: CDR1 SGHAT, CDR2 FQNNGV. The ends were cut back, 5 bases at V and 4 bases at J, with 11 bases in the middle. CDR3 sequence: CASSNRFLNEKLFF. CDR3 sequence (DNA): TGTGCCAGCAGCAATCGGTTCCTTAATGAAAAACTGTTTTTT.

The chain joins TRBV6-6 to TRBJ1-3; TRBD1 aligns across 7 bases. The CDR3 has 14 residues. The V gene's germline CDR1 is MNHNY and CDR2 SVGAGI (reference sequence). V lost 6 bases, J lost 3 bases, and 5 bases stayed unmatched. CDR3 coding DNA: TGTGCCAGCAGCCCGACAGGGAGTGGAAACACCATATATTTT. This gives the protein CASSPTGSGNTIYF.

In DNA, the CDR3 is TGTGCCAGCAGCTTGGCCAGCGGAGAGACCCAGTACTTC. Residues: CASSLASGETQYF. The chain carries TRBV5-6 and TRBJ2-5; a possible D gene is TRBD2 (5 bases). The ends were cut back, 0 bases at V and 4 bases at J, with 7 bases in the middle. The CDR3 has 13 residues. The V gene's germline CDR1 is SGHDT and CDR2 YYEEEE.

V gene TRBV13 combines with J gene TRBJ2-5; TRBD2 matches 7 bases. Losses at the gene ends were 3 bases for V and 1 base for J; bases not matched to a gene: 2. This CDR3 is 14 amino acids long. The V gene's germline CDR1 is PRHDT and CDR2 FYEKMQ (reference sequence). The CDR3 reads CASSLLAVQETQYF. For the CDR3, the DNA is TGTGCCAGCAGCTTGCTAGCGGTCCAAGAGACCCAGTACTTC.

The rearrangement uses TRBV6-6 and TRBJ1-3, with 7 bases that match TRBD1. The J segment lost 0 bases and the V segment lost 6 bases, leaving 8 bases of the junction unmatched. CDR1 and CDR2 (germline): MNHNY, SVGAGI (reference sequence). CDR3 length: 16 residues. DNA of the CDR3: TGTGCCAGCAGATTGGGACAGTCCGTCTCTGGAAACACCATATATTTT. Residues: CASRLGQSVSGNTIYF.

Here the CDR3 reads CASSLGATDTQYF. CDR3 sequence (DNA): TGTGCCAGCAGCTTAGGCGCGACAGATACGCAGTATTTT. V is TRBV7-9 and J is TRBJ2-3; D is undetermined. Germline loops: CDR1 SEHNR, CDR2 FQNEAQ (reference sequence). V was clipped by 1 base and J by 3 bases, with 5 bases between them. This CDR3 region has 13 residues.

This chain connects TRBV7-9 to TRBJ2-1; the D gene could be TRBD1 or TRBD2 (6 bases each). CDR3 size: 16 residues. Germline values: CDR1 SEHNR, CDR2 FQNEAQ (reference sequence). Between the trimmed V and J ends, which lost 3 bases and 10 bases, there was a span of 22 bases. CDR3 bases: TGTGCCAGCAGCTTCGGGGTAGCAGGGGCCGGAGGGGAGCAGTTCTTC. Its protein product is CASSFGVAGAGGEQFF.

The V gene is TRBV10-3, the J gene TRBJ1-2; the match to TRBD1 covers 10 bases. The V and J ends lost 1 base and 7 bases, in that order; junction bases with no gene match: 6. The CDR3 has 15 amino acids. Germline CDR1 is ENHRY and CDR2 is SYGVKD. CDR3 protein: CAISEFGQGEFGYTF. CDR3 bases: TGTGCCATCAGTGAGTTCGGACAGGGGGAGTTTGGCTACACCTTC.

The chain carries TRBV7-2 and TRBJ2-7, with 7 positions matching TRBD2. This CDR3 spans 13 amino acids. Losses at the gene ends were 4 bases for V and 3 bases for J; bases not matched to a gene: 3. CDR1 is SGHTA and CDR2 is FQGNSA in the germline V gene. The CDR3 loop reads CASSYSGVYEQYF. In nucleotides, the CDR3 is TGTGCCAGCAGCTACAGCGGGGTCTACGAGCAGTACTTC. The complete variable domain, with remaining parts taken from reference TRBV7-2 and TRBJ2-7, reads GAGVSQSPSNKVTEKGKDVELRCDPISGHTALYWYRQSLGQGLEFLIYFQGNSAPDKSGLPSDRFSAERTGGSVSTLTIQRTQQEDSAVYLCASSYSGVYEQYFGPGTRLTVT.

This clone is a singleton in its sample. The chain employs TRBV4-2 and TRBJ2-2; the D is unclear. The CDR3 covers 16 residues. Trimming stripped 3 bases from V and 0 bases from J, with 11 bases between. CDR1 and CDR2 (germline): LGHNA, YNFKEQ. This CDR3 reads CASSQHPDSNTGELFF. The CDR3 region has the DNA TGTGCCAGCAGCCAGCACCCCGACTCGAACACCGGGGAGCTGTTTTTT.

The rearrangement uses TRBV10-3 and TRBJ2-3; the D gene is possibly TRBD2 (6 bases). Trimming removed 2 bases from V and 0 bases from J, with 15 bases in between. CDR3 length: 17 amino acids. Germline-derived CDR1 and CDR2 are ENHRY and SYGVKD. This CDR3 is CAISEPSLAGSTDTQYF. In DNA, the CDR3 is TGTGCCATCAGTGAGCCCTCCCTTGCGGGAAGCACAGATACGCAGTATTTT.

The chain carries TRBV27 and TRBJ2-2; perhaps TRBD2 as D (6 bases). V was trimmed by 5 bases and J by 9 bases, leaving 13 bases between them. CDR1 and CDR2 (germline): MNHEY, SMNVEV (reference sequence). This CDR3 spans 13 amino acids. The CDR3 spells CASSPGGPRELFF. As DNA, the CDR3 is TGTGCCAGCAGTCCTGGAGGGCCGAGGGAGCTGTTTTTT.

J is TRBJ1-2 and V is TRBV30, with D tentatively TRBD1 (5 bases). The CDR3 is 14 residues long. The V gene lost 2 bases and the J gene lost 1 base, with 11 bases spanning the gap. Germline values: CDR1 GTSNPN, CDR2 SVGIG (reference sequence). CDR3 sequence (DNA): TGTGCCTGGAGTCCGGACACTTTTAACTATGGCTACACCTTC. Protein sequence: CAWSPDTFNYGYTF.

The chain couples TRBV5-1 to TRBJ2-1; TRBD2 aligns across 9 bases. J lost 4 bases, V lost 3 bases, and 11 bases had no gene match. This CDR3 has 17 amino acids. The germline V gene has CDR1 SGHRS and CDR2 YFSETQ. The CDR3 region has the DNA TGCGCCAGCAGCTCGCCGACTAGCGGAGGGGGGTACAATGAGCAGTTCTTC. Residues: CASSSPTSGGGYNEQFF.

The chain joins TRBV30 to TRBJ1-3; D uncertain. Trimming left V 8 bases short and J 1 base short, with 9 bases between. The germline V gene encodes CDR1 GTSNPN and CDR2 SVGIG (reference sequence). This CDR3 region has 12 residues. CDR3 in amino acids: CARRESGNTIYF. CDR3 nucleotides: TGTGCCCGCCGGGAGTCTGGAAACACCATATATTTT.

This clone was picked up one time. The rearrangement uses TRBV30 and TRBJ1-1, with D unclear. The CDR3 has 15 amino acids. Per the germline V gene, CDR1 is GTSNPN and CDR2 is SVGIG (reference sequence). V shed 1 base and J shed 1 base, with 13 bases lying between them. The DNA for the CDR3 is TGTGCCTGGAGTGCGGGCTACGCGGCGAACACTGAAGCTTTCTTT. Encoded protein: CAWSAGYAANTEAFF.

This chain uses TRBV19 with TRBJ1-1, with a tentative D call TRBD1 (6 bases). The CDR3 sequence is 14 residues long. V lost 1 base, J lost 5 bases, and 11 bases lay in between. Germline CDR1 reads LNHDA; CDR2 reads SQIVND (reference sequence). The CDR3 region has the DNA TGTGCCAGTAGTATAGGACAGGTTAGTACTGAAGCTTTCTTT. Its translation: CASSIGQVSTEAFF.

The chain has TRBV25-1 and TRBJ2-1, with D perhaps assigned TRBD1 or TRBD2 (5 bases each). The V end was cut by 7 bases, the J end by 3 bases, with 13 bases between. CDR1 is MGHDK, CDR2 SYGVNS, per germline. The CDR3 consists of 14 residues. The CDR3 protein is CASTPRDDYNEQFF. CDR3 DNA sequence: TGTGCCAGCACCCCAAGGGACGACTACAATGAGCAGTTCTTC.

The rearrangement links TRBV27 to TRBJ1-2; tentative D call: TRBD1 (5 bases). The germline CDR1 and CDR2 sequences are MNHEY and SMNVEV (reference sequence). The CDR3 length is 15 residues. Between the trimmed V and J ends, which lost 3 bases and 3 bases, there was a span of 14 bases. The CDR3 bases are TGTGCCAGCAGTTTGCAGGGCGAACCATACTATGGCTACACCTTC. Residues: CASSLQGEPYYGYTF.

This clone was seen only a few times. The V and J genes are TRBV6-5 and TRBJ1-2, with 12 bases lining up with TRBD1. The germline CDR1 and CDR2 sequences are MNHEY and SVGAGI. With 4 bases clipped from V and 3 bases from J, the junction kept 6 bases outside the gene matches. The CDR3 extends over 16 amino acids. CDR3 loop: CASSSPGTGGHYGYTF. CDR3 sequence (DNA): TGTGCCAGCAGTTCCCCCGGGACAGGGGGCCACTATGGCTACACCTTC.

The rearrangement links TRBV5-6 to TRBJ1-2, with 10 bases fitting TRBD1. Germline CDR1 reads SGHDT; CDR2 reads YYEEEE. The CDR3 runs 13 residues. The J segment lost 8 bases and the V segment lost 4 bases, leaving 5 bases of the junction unmatched. CDR3 DNA: TGTGCCAGCAGCCCGGGACAGGGGCAAGGCTACACCTTC. This translates into CASSPGQGQGYTF. The full variable domain, its missing parts supplied by reference TRBV5-6 and TRBJ1-2, is DAGVTQSPTHLIKTRGQQVTLRCSPKSGHDTVSWYQQALGQGPQFIFQYYEEEERQRGNFPDRFSGHQFPNYSSELNVNALLLGDSALYLCASSPGQGQGYTFGSGTRLTVV.

This chain joins TRBV19 and TRBJ2-5; D is unclear. Germline lookup yields CDR1 LNHDA and CDR2 SQIVND (reference sequence). The CDR3 is 13 residues long. V was clipped by 5 bases and J by 5 bases, with 12 bases between them. The CDR3 DNA reads as TGTGCCAGTAGTCCCCGGGTTGACGAGACCCAGTACTTC. Residues: CASSPRVDETQYF.

This clone has just a few counts. The chain uses TRBV7-3 and TRBJ2-1; 11 positions match TRBD2. Trimming removed 1 base from V and 10 bases from J; junction bases left unmatched: 15. CDR1 is SGHTA, CDR2 FQGTGA, per germline. CDR3 length equals 18 residues. CDR3 nucleotide sequence: TGTGCCAGCAGCTTAAAGGGGGCCACTAGCGGGAGAGTAGGCGAGCAGTTCTTC. Protein product: CASSLKGATSGRVGEQFF.

J is TRBJ1-1 and V is TRBV15; D is ambiguous. Deletions cut 6 bases from V and 2 bases from J, with 16 bases between. This CDR3 spans 15 amino acids. The germline V gene has CDR1 LNHNV and CDR2 YYDKDF (reference sequence). CDR3 residues: CATRVGGLGNTEAFF. CDR3 nucleotide sequence: TGTGCCACCAGGGTGGGAGGTTTAGGTAACACTGAAGCTTTCTTT.

CDR3 sequence reads: CASSWGQGGEKLFF. The CDR3 coding sequence is TGCGCCAGCAGCTGGGGACAGGGGGGAGAAAAACTGTTTTTT. The chain links TRBV5-1 to TRBJ1-4; TRBD1 agrees at 11 bases. The ends lost 3 bases at V and 8 bases at J; junction bases unmatched: 3. Germline lookup yields CDR1 SGHRS and CDR2 YFSETQ. This CDR3 is 14 amino acids long.

The V call is TRBV6-5, the J call TRBJ1-1; possible D gene TRBD1, 5 bases. CDR3 length equals 14 residues. Germline V lookup: CDR1 MNHEY, CDR2 SVGAGI. The V and J ends lost 5 bases and 5 bases respectively, with 15 bases between them. The DNA of the CDR3 is TGTGCCAGCAGTCGACAGCTAAAAGAGACTGAAGCTTTCTTT. This sequence encodes CASSRQLKETEAFF.

The CDR3 DNA is TGTGCCAGCAGCCAAGAACGAGCAACTAATGAAAAACTGTTTTTT. Amino acid sequence: CASSQERATNEKLFF. The chain links TRBV4-2 to TRBJ1-4; D unresolved. The V and J ends lost 0 bases and 0 bases respectively, with 5 bases between them. The CDR3 runs to 15 residues. In germline, CDR1 is LGHNA, CDR2 YNFKEQ.